This is a list of T cell receptor beta chains from one sample in a study of metastatic and nonmetastatic thyroid tumors. TCRdb reprocessed the PCR reads using MiXCR. The repertoire holds 24,000 or so clones, with approximately 23% as singletons. Sequencing was done on a sample of tumor tissue. The receptors here all came from a female donor with papillary thyroid cancer or a benign thyroid nodule (not recorded which). Some clones in this sample may be carry-over from other donors' samples. CDR3s leave out the opening cysteine and the closing phenylalanine or tryptophan. Clone size is not always given. Where it is, it says once, few, many or a class for expanded clones.

cdr3_length v_call clone_size cdr3_aa
11 TRBV10-2 many ASSEGRSYEQY
15 TRBV6-6 . ASSYGTGGGLDRPQH
13 TRBV12-3/TRBV12-4 . ASSPPGRGYTEAI
13 TRBV24-1 . ATSDPTGREYGYT
10 TRBV7-8 . ASSLFRHEQY
12 TRBV7-9 . ASSLAQSTDTQY
14 TRBV19 many ASHRGLNSGANVLT
11 TRBV24-1 . ATSDGVRGEQY
14 TRBV7-8 few ASSSRWTGFNYGYT
11 TRBV19 . ASSDAGPNIQY
12 TRBV5-1 . ASRTGARDYGYT
11 TRBV12-3/TRBV12-4 . ASSFLSMGEQY
11 TRBV20-1 many SATTGDRTEAF
15 TRBV20-1 . SAHGTSGRADSDTQY
11 TRBV2 few ASSARTTDTQY
12 TRBV5-6 . ASSLGQQVYGYT
12 TRBV7-7 . ASSTQQDDGELF
11 TRBV5-1 many ASSLNVQHEQY
13 TRBV2 . ASSEGQYSGNTIY
14 TRBV30 medium-sized AWKESGSLSYNEQF
13 TRBV20-1 medium-sized SATSTGVLQDTQY
12 TRBV19 . ASSPTGKGSPLH
14 TRBV5-1 many ASSLVGASGANVLT
13 TRBV27 few ASGSRDQGGGGYT
13 TRBV4-1 many ASSPGRGFGETQY
11 TRBV27 many ASSLSTQETQY
9 TRBV30 once AWSVKETQY
11 TRBV12-3/TRBV12-4 few ASSLDISYEQY
13 TRBV20-1 . SAAARLAGGNEQF
9 TRBV6-2/TRBV6-3 . ASKAAGQQY
15 TRBV5-1 . ASSLASGGALNTEAF
12 TRBV5-4 many ASSRGRMDTEAF
13 TRBV20-1 few SALPATGGSYEQY
8 TRBV6-2/TRBV6-3 . ASRGETQY
12 TRBV19 many ASSILGYNEKLF
12 TRBV6-1 . ASAGTGDNYGYT
10 TRBV30 many AWSPAGQPQH
14 TRBV19 few ASSKRDRGSNQPQH
11 TRBV29-1 many SVVAGDGETQY
11 TRBV20-1 few SARDGRGDEQY
16 TRBV5-1 many ASSLRYRGSSGANVLT
13 TRBV24-1 many ATSDLSGGRETQY
16 TRBV9 many ASSADPGGNPLLETQY
14 TRBV6-1 medium-sized ASTSLAGGRKETQY
14 TRBV24-1 few ATSDLLGSSYNEQF
11 TRBV12-3/TRBV12-4 . ASRSILPGELL
12 TRBV7-3 . ASTFRQVNTEAF
11 TRBV19 many ASSPRENTEAF